This entry describes one T cell receptor beta chain. Its antigen is currently unknown. The CDR3 runs to 16 residues. Trimming took off 4 bases at V and 3 bases at J, with 16 bases between the two ends. Germline V CDR1 and CDR2: MRHNA, SNTAGT. Both 60 Vbeta primers and 13 Jbeta primers went into the PCR. The repertoire was sequenced with immunoSEQ multiplex PCR; TCRdb's copy has only in-frame clones and lacks some. The sample records around 110,000 clones, 60% to 85% being singletons. The sample comes from a study of cytomegalovirus exposure and HLA in healthy donors. Study-level findings and limits: In a later analysis, several top co-occurrence clusters appeared linked to parvovirus B19, influenza, CMV and Epstein-Barr virus.

The specimen was PBMCs. The chain couples TRBV6-4 to TRBJ2-4, with TRBD1 as a possible D gene (6 bases). This TCR derives from a woman aged 18-35 years in good health and CMV-seronegative. The CDR3 DNA reads TGTGCCAGCAGTGTCCGGGACAATGTGCGCAAAAACATTCAGTACTTC. Translating gives CASSVRDNVRKNIQYF.